The next 3 T cell receptor beta chains were all read from a single sample in a study of siplizumab effects on memory and regulatory T cells. TCRdb keeps only in-frame clones here, not all; method: immunoSEQ multiplex PCR. The table shows 90,000 to 95,000 clones, with under 95% occurring only once. The specimen was CD8+ T cells sorted from blood. The source of these receptors is a human donor in good health.

The chain combines TRBV7-3 with TRBJ2-1; tentatively, D is TRBD1 (6 bases). CDR1 SGHTA and CDR2 FQGTGA come from the germline V gene. V was cut by 2 bases and J by 8 bases, with 7 bases left in between. The CDR3 totals 12 residues. CDR3 DNA sequence: TGTGCCAGCAGCTTATCAGGGGATGAGCAGTTCTTC. Protein product: CASSLSGDEQFF.

This rearrangement joins TRBV7-8 to TRBJ2-5; the D gene could be TRBD1 or TRBD2 (5 bases each). This CDR3 has 13 amino acids. Trimming shortened V by 4 bases and J by 4 bases, and 10 bases separated the two germline ends. Germline V lookup: CDR1 SGHVS, CDR2 FQNEAQ. Here the CDR3 DNA reads TGTGCCAGCAGCTCCACAGGAGGAGAGACCCAGTACTTC. Protein: CASSSTGGETQYF. Variable domain in full (rest from reference TRBV7-8 and TRBJ2-5): GAGVSQSPRYKVAKRGQDVALRCDPISGHVSLFWYQQALGQGPEFLTYFQNEAQLDKSGLPSDRFFAERPEGSVSTLKIQRTQQEDSAVYLCASSSTGGETQYFGPGTRLLVL.

The chain is built from TRBV9 and TRBJ2-5, with 8 bases fitting TRBD1. TRBJ2-7 matches the DNA end more closely, so the J call is doubtful. Germline CDR1 is SGDLS and CDR2 is YYNGEE. The length of the CDR3 is 15 residues. CDR3 DNA sequence: TGTGCCAGCAGCGTAGCTCCAGGGGGCGGCTACGAGCAGTACTTC. It encodes CASSVAPGGGYEQYF.